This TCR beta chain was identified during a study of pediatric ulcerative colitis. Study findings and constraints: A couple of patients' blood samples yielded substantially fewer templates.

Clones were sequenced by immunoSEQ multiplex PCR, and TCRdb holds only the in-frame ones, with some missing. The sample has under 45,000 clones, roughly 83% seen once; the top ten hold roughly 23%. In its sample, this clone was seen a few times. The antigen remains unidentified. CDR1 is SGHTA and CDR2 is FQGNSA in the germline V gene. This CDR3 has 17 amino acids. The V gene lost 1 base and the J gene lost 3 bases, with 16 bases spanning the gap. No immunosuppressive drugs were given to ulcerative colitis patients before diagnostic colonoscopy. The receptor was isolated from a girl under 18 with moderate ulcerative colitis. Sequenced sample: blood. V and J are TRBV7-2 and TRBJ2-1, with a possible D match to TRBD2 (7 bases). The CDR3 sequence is CASSLGFGGPGYNEQFF. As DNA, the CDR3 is TGTGCCAGCAGCTTAGGATTCGGGGGGCCCGGCTACAATGAGCAGTTCTTC.